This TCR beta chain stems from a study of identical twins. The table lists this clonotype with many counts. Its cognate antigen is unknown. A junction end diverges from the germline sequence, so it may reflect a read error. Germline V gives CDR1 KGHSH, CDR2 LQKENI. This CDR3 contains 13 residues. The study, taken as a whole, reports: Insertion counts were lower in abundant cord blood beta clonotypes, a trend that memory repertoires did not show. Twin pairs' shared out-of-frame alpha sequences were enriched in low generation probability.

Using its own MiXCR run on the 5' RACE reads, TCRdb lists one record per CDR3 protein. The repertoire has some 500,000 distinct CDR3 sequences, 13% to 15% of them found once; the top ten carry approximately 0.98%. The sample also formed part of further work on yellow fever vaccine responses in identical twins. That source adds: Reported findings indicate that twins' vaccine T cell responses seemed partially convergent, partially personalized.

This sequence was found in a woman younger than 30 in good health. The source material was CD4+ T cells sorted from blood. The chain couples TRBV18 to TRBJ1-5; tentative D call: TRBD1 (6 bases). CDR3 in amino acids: CASSPRGDQPQHF. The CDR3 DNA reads TGCGCCAGCAGCCCGAGGGGGGATCAGCCCCAGCATTTT.